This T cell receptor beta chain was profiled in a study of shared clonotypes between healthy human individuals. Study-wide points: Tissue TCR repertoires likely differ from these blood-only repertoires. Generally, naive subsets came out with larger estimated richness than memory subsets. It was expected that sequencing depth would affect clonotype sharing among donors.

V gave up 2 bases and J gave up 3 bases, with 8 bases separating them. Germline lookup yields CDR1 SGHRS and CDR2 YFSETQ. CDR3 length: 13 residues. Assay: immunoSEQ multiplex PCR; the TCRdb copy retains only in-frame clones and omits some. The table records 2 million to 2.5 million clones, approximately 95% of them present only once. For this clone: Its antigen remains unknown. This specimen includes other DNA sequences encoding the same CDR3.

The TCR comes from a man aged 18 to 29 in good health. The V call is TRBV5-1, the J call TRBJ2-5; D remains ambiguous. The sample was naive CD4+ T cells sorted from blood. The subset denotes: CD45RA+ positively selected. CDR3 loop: CASSLPSEETQYF. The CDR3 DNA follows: TGCGCCAGCAGCTTACCGTCGGAAGAGACCCAGTACTTC.